The subject of this entry is one TCR beta chain. Its antigen target is currently unknown. No base quality values were provided; no much bigger clone lies one nucleotide off. These data belong to a study of CD8 T cells in Susac syndrome (dated by TCRdb to the late 2010s). About the study as a whole: Among the Susac syndrome patients who were sequenced, clinically active disease was present in more than five and clinical remission was observed in fewer than 10. At blood withdrawal, Susac syndrome patients were therapy-naive, treated with corticosteroids (with IVIg additionally given to some), or treated with IVIg alone. Repertoire sequencing was used to test whether CD8+ T cell activation and differentiation in Susac syndrome was antigen driven.

High-throughput TCR beta sequencing profiled peripheral blood CD8+ and CD4+ T cells from healthy donors, Susac syndrome patients and multiple sclerosis patients. The Susac syndrome patients fulfilled recently defined diagnostic criteria for definite or probable disease. Bulk CD8+ and CD4+ T cells were purified by magnetic negative isolation, whereas CD8+ TEMRA cells were enriched by FACS. Blood was collected in EDTA tubes and processed within 24 hours, with PBMCs isolated through density gradient centrifugation. PBMCs intended for TCR sequencing were cryopreserved in liquid nitrogen and thawed later in a water bath at 37 degrees C. Purity of sorted or isolated CD4+, CD8+ and CD8+ TEMRA cells was at least 90%. The paper's findings and limits, for the study overall: The number of individuals in the TCR sequencing and HLA analysis was acknowledged as relatively small. No clonal expansion was detected in the CD4+ T cell repertoire of Susac syndrome patients.

RNA was extracted with the RNeasy kit and roughly 0.5 to 1 ug was reverse transcribed using random hexamers. TCR beta CDR3 regions were amplified with the immunoSEQ multiplex PCR assay covering 54 Vbeta and 13 Jbeta segments. Bias from PCR amplification was corrected by using a synthetic template baseline for primer optimization and for computational correction. Under the source paper's analysis protocol: Reads were annotated to V, D and J genes according to IMGT and were analyzed with immunoSEQ Analyzer, with only productive sequences retained. Clonality was calculated as one minus the Shannon entropy normalized by log2 of the number of productive unique sequences. For each patient and control, public and private clones were evaluated within the 100 most prevalent clones. Clones were defined as Susac-specific when absent from the healthy and MS cohorts, from about 970 published viral clones and from other ImmuneACCESS disease sequences. In TCRdb, the public reads were trimmed at Q25 with fastp and aligned with MiXCR, with productive beta chains retained. Each record represents a unique CDR3 protein, reported with the most common genes and DNA among its rows. TCRdb, not the original authors, processed these V and J calls. The sample includes hundreds of thousands of distinct CDR3 sequences, with over 90% observed a single time. About 0.14% of the sample is held by the ten biggest clonotypes.

Source material: CD4+ T cells from PBMCs. The TCR comes from a human donor with Susac syndrome.

The CDR3 in this case is CAWARGIQDSPLHF. The nucleotide sequence reads TGTGCCTGGGCCAGGGGGATACAGGATTCACCCCTCCACTTT. The V and J segments used are TRBV30 and TRBJ1-6; TRBD1 agrees with 7 junctional bases. The germline V gene (reference sequence) sets CDR1 to GTSNPN and CDR2 to SVGIG. Its CDR3 holds 14 amino acids, cysteine through phenylalanine. Only CDR3 DNA is held: 42 bases, read in frame from base 1. At the junction V is shortened by 5 bases and J by 8 bases; bases outside the gene matches: 9.